Each of the 5 T cell receptor beta chains below was sequenced from the same sample in a study of breast tumors, draining lymph nodes, adjacent tissues (TCRdb year 2016). The library was produced with multiplex PCR. TCRdb names Illumina HiSeq 2000 as the instrument used. TCRdb reanalyzed the raw reads on its own, using fastp at Q25 for trimming and MiXCR for clone calling, and kept in-frame beta chains. Each record represents a unique CDR3 protein, reported with the most common genes and DNA among its rows. For this sample there are 200,000 or so distinct CDR3 sequences; 31% appear just once. The ten largest account for about 4.3% of the sample. The lymph node samples were taken from the axillary draining lymph nodes of breast cancer patients. Sequenced input: axillary lymph node tissue. The receptor set was obtained from a female donor with breast cancer. Some clones in this sample may be carry-over from other donors' samples.

This clonotype was detected many times. One end of the junction is discordant with germline, which a read error may explain. The chain is built from TRBV6-5 and TRBJ2-7; the D is unclear. Germline V lookup: CDR1 MNHEY, CDR2 SVGAGI. The CDR3 totals 15 residues. CDR3 region: CASSHSNSLPDEQYF. CDR3 bases: TGTGCCAGCAGTCACTCGAACAGCCTTCCCGACGAGCAGTACTTC.

On this clonotype: Because the CDR3's place on the DNA is in doubt, the DNA is left out and the CDR3 is given as listed by TCRdb. The chain is built from TRBV7-9 and TRBJ1-6. Germline V gene data show CDR1 as SEHNR and CDR2 as FQNEAQ (reference sequence). Including both end residues, the CDR3 is 22 amino acids long. The chain's CDR3 is CASSFYICSAKTGSSYNSPLHF.

This clonotype was seen at least ten times. V is TRBV2 and J is TRBJ2-5; D is unclear. Germline V CDR1 and CDR2: SNHLY, FYNNEI. The CDR3 is made up of 12 amino acids. V lost 4 bases and J lost 3, with 6 bases in between. This CDR3 is CASSAWKETQYF. In DNA form, the CDR3 reads TGTGCCAGCAGTGCCTGGAAAGAGACCCAGTACTTC.

This clonotype showed up many times. This chain connects TRBV19 to TRBJ2-1; 9 positions match TRBD1. Germline trimming cut 5 bases from V and 1 base from J; bases unmatched to any gene: 6. Germline loops: CDR1 LNHDA, CDR2 SQIVND (reference sequence). The CDR3 covers 16 residues. CDR3 coding DNA: TGTGCCAGTAGTCCACAGGGGGCGAAGTCCTACAATGAGCAGTTCTTC. This translates into CASSPQGAKSYNEQFF.

As concerns this clonotype: Here the CDR3 omits its conserved ending phenylalanine or tryptophan, so a read error is the likely source. The DNA is omitted, as the CDR3 cannot be located on it reliably, and the CDR3 follows TCRdb's listing. The chain has TRBV20-1 and TRBJ2-2; TRBD2 is taken as the D call from the table, unchecked against the DNA. Germline V CDR1 and CDR2: DFQATT, SNEGSKA (reference sequence). The CDR3 sequence runs 10 residues, both termini included. The CDR3 loop reads CSARSTSGGP.